This TCR beta chain was captured by sequencing in a study of vaccination effects on CD4 cells after COVID-19. Points from the study as a whole: Only a few convalescent patients and no early post-infection timepoints featured in the study.

Comment on this clone: What it binds is not known.

Germline V gene data show CDR1 as SGHVS and CDR2 as FQNEAQ. The CDR3 runs 16 residues. V was cut by 5 bases and J by 3 bases, with 17 bases left in between. The protocol was immunoSEQ multiplex PCR, while the TCRdb copy is restricted to in-frame clones and leaves out a portion. The sample consists of tens of thousands of clones, 60% to 85% of them appearing once. Sequencing in the ViraFEST assay came after antigen-specific CD4+ T cells had been expanded with viral peptide pools, which were used to stimulate PBMC. CD4+ T cells were isolated after less than 13 days of culture. All vaccine recipients tested negative for nucleocapsid antibodies and had never contracted SARS-CoV-2 infection. PBMC were cultured at around 2 million per well with 10 IU/ml IL-2 and 9.5 to 10 ug/ml peptides.

The chain carries TRBV7-8 and TRBJ1-5, with D tentatively TRBD1 (5 bases). The source was CD4+ T cells from PBMCs cultured with SARS-CoV-2 spike peptides, collected before COVID-19 vaccination. The clonotype was recovered from a human donor who received a COVID-19 vaccine. The CDR3 DNA is TGTGCCAGCAGCATAGGAGGGGCGCTTAACAATCAGCCCCAGCATTTT. Its translation is CASSIGGALNNQPQHF.